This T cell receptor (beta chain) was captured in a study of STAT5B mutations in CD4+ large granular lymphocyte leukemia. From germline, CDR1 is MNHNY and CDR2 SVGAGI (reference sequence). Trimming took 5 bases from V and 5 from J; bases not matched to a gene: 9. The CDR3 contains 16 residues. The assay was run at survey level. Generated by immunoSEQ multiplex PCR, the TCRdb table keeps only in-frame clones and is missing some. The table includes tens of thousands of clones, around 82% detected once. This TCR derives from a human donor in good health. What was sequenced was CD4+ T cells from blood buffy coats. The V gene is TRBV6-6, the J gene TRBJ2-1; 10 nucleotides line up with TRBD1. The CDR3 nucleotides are TGTGCCAGCAGTCCCGTGTCCGGGACAGGGGACAATGAGCAGTTCTTC. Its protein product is CASSPVSGTGDNEQFF.